These T cell receptor beta chains were read from a single sample in a study of blood T cell repertoires in COVID-19. Using immunoSEQ multiplex PCR, the repertoire was profiled, and TCRdb retains in-frame clones only, with some absent. The sample consists of over 200,000 clones, about 87% of them appearing once. Input material: PBMCs or T cells enriched from blood (not recorded which). The source of these receptors is a woman aged 25 to 39 who had been exposed to COVID-19. Each CDR3 is given with its conserved first and last residue. A D gene is named only where the DNA matches it firmly. Expanded clones are given a class, and other clones once, few, many or no size at all.

>.|.|TRBJ1-2|TRBV7-9
CASSTLTGNYGYTF
TGTGCCAGCAGCACCTTGACAGGAAACTATGGCTACACCTTC
>.|.|TRBJ1-2|TRBV6-5
CASRTTGGYTF
TGTGCCAGCAGGACGACGGGTGGCTACACCTTC
>.|.|TRBJ1-2|TRBV19
CASSVRANYGYTF
TGTGCCAGTAGCGTCAGGGCTAACTATGGCTACACCTTC
>.|few|TRBJ2-2|TRBV11-3
CASSPGLGDTGELFF
TGTGCCAGCAGCCCGGGACTCGGAGACACCGGGGAGCTGTTTTTT
>TRBD1|once|TRBJ2-3|TRBV7-9
CASSLVGQGADTQYF
TGTGCCAGCAGCTTAGTGGGACAGGGGGCAGATACGCAGTATTTT
>TRBD1|.|TRBJ1-5|TRBV23-1
CASSQSARGVGQPQHF
TGCGCCAGCAGTCAATCGGCCAGGGGGGTTGGACAGCCCCAGCATTTT
>TRBD2|.|TRBJ2-1|TRBV9
CASSPRTSGSDEQFF
TGTGCCAGCAGCCCCCGGACTAGCGGGAGCGATGAGCAGTTCTTC
>.|few|TRBJ2-1|TRBV6-4
CASSQGNSGNDEQFF
TGTGCCAGCAGCCAGGGTAATAGCGGAAACGATGAGCAGTTCTTC
>.|.|TRBJ1-2|TRBV4-1
CASSRDGTFDGYTF
TGCGCCAGCAGCCGAGATGGGACATTCGATGGCTACACCTTC
>TRBD1|.|TRBJ2-7|TRBV9
CASGTGAYEQYF
TGTGCCTCCGGGACAGGGGCCTACGAGCAGTACTTC
>.|.|TRBJ2-7|TRBV2
CASWRDPYEQYF
TGTGCCAGCTGGCGGGACCCCTACGAGCAGTACTTC
>TRBD1|.|TRBJ1-5|TRBV2
CASRGQGRQPQHF
TGTGCCAGCAGGGGACAGGGACGTCAGCCCCAGCATTTT
>TRBD1|.|TRBJ1-1|TRBV30
CAWSNPAGGNTEAFF
TGTGCCTGGAGTAACCCCGCAGGGGGGAACACTGAAGCTTTCTTT
>TRBD1|.|TRBJ1-6|TRBV5-1
CASSLWTGINTTPLHF
TGCGCCAGCAGCCTATGGACAGGGATCAATACAACACCCCTCCACTTT
>TRBD2|.|TRBJ2-1|TRBV2
CASSVALAGEQFF
TGTGCCAGCAGTGTGGCGCTAGCGGGAGAGCAGTTCTTC
>TRBD2|.|TRBJ2-3|TRBV5-6
CASVPGLAGDTDTQYF
TGTGCCAGCGTACCCGGACTAGCGGGAGACACAGATACGCAGTATTTT
>.|once|TRBJ1-1|TRBV29-1
CSVGGPQGKMDTEAFF
TGCAGCGTTGGGGGACCGCAGGGGAAGATGGACACTGAAGCTTTCTTT
>.|.|TRBJ1-2|TRBV2
CASSRRGSPYGYTF
TGTGCCAGTTCCCGGCGAGGCAGCCCCTATGGCTACACCTTC
>TRBD1|.|TRBJ1-3|TRBV9
CASSVDRAGNTIYF
TGTGCCAGCAGCGTTGACAGGGCCGGAAACACCATATATTTT
>.|.|TRBJ1-5|TRBV5-1
CASSLASGFDQPQHF
TGCGCCAGCAGCTTGGCTTCAGGGTTTGATCAGCCCCAGCATTTT
>TRBD1|.|TRBJ2-7|TRBV23-1
CASSQIRTGQPSSYEQYF
TGCGCCAGCAGTCAGATACGGACAGGGCAACCAAGCTCCTACGAGCAGTACTTC
>TRBD1|.|TRBJ1-1|TRBV7-9
CASSLRQGDTEAFF
TGTGCCAGCAGCTTAAGGCAGGGGGACACTGAAGCTTTCTTT
>.|.|TRBJ2-3|TRBV27
CASSPYGRGSTDTQYF
TGTGCCAGCAGCCCATACGGAAGAGGGAGCACAGATACGCAGTATTTT
>.|.|TRBJ2-6|TRBV3-1/TRBV3-2
CASRNQGAGANVLTF
TGTGCCAGCAGAAACCAAGGGGCTGGGGCCAACGTCCTGACTTTC
>TRBD2|.|TRBJ2-7|TRBV19
CASSPLAGGPSYEQYF
TGTGCCAGTAGTCCGCTAGCGGGAGGCCCTTCCTACGAGCAGTACTTC
>.|few|TRBJ2-7|TRBV6-5
CASSYSGSGRYEQYF
TGTGCCAGCAGTTACTCTGGGAGTGGGAGATACGAGCAGTACTTC
>TRBD2|once|TRBJ2-2|TRBV7-3
CASSTPTSGSTGELFF
TGTGCCAGCAGCACGCCGACTAGCGGGAGTACCGGGGAGCTGTTTTTT
>TRBD1|.|TRBJ2-5|TRBV5-1
CASSLGQGVSETQYF
TGCGCCAGCAGCTTAGGACAGGGAGTCTCTGAGACCCAGTACTTC
>.|.|TRBJ1-6|TRBV7-2
CASSLSGANNSPLHF
TGTGCCAGCAGCTTATCTGGGGCCAATAATTCACCCCTCCACTTT
>.|.|TRBJ1-1|TRBV2
CASSVGQGGNTEAFF
TGTGCCAGCAGTGTCGGGCAGGGCGGGAACACTGAAGCTTTCTTT
>TRBD1|.|TRBJ1-6|TRBV28
CASEGPGQRVPYNSPLHF
TGTGCCAGCGAGGGTCCGGGACAGCGAGTTCCCTATAATTCACCCCTCCACTTT
>.|.|TRBJ1-1|TRBV5-1
CASSLGQTMNTEAFF
TGCGCCAGCAGCTTGGGTCAGACTATGAACACTGAAGCTTTCTTT
>.|.|TRBJ1-1|TRBV14
CASSQTYWTEAFF
TGTGCCAGCAGCCAGACATATTGGACTGAAGCTTTCTTT
>.|.|TRBJ2-1|TRBV23-1
CASSHLEGEGSYNEQFF
TGCGCCAGCAGTCATTTGGAGGGAGAAGGGTCCTACAATGAGCAGTTCTTC
>.|once|TRBJ1-1|TRBV28
CASSFAGVELEAFF
TGTGCCAGCAGTTTTGCAGGGGTCGAGCTTGAAGCTTTCTTT
>TRBD2|.|TRBJ2-3|TRBV4-1
CASSPGTSGRESTDTQYF
TGCGCCAGCAGCCCAGGGACTAGCGGGAGGGAGAGCACAGATACGCAGTATTTT